Each of the 11 T cell receptor beta chains below was sequenced from the same sample in a study of T cell responses to AZD1222 COVID-19 vaccine. The protocol was immunoSEQ multiplex PCR, while the TCRdb copy is restricted to in-frame clones and leaves out a portion. The sample records some 150,000 clones, 75% to 95% being singletons. The sequenced sample was peripheral blood, obtained on day 0 of MenACWY control vaccination. The receptor source for this set is an adult in good health.

J is TRBJ1-1 and V is TRBV9; D uncertain. Trimming stripped 0 bases from V and 3 bases from J, with 3 bases between. CDR1 SGDLS and CDR2 YYNGEE come from the germline V gene. The CDR3 runs 12 residues. Here the CDR3 reads CASSVGDTEAFF. CDR3 bases: TGTGCCAGCAGCGTAGGTGACACTGAAGCTTTCTTT.

The J gene is TRBJ1-5, the V gene TRBV15; unclear D gene. Germline CDR1 is LNHNV and CDR2 is YYDKDF (reference sequence). This CDR3 region has 14 residues. Deletions cut 7 bases from V and 0 bases from J, with 10 bases between. The CDR3 coding sequence is TGTGCCACCACCCCATGGGATAGCAATCAGCCCCAGCATTTT. It is translated as CATTPWDSNQPQHF.

The CDR3 loop is CASSLHPTSATDTQYF. The CDR3 region has the DNA TGTGCCAGCAGCTTACACCCGACTAGCGCCACAGATACGCAGTATTTT. The V gene is TRBV7-2, the J gene TRBJ2-3, with 8 positions matching TRBD2. CDR3 length: 16 residues. Germline trimming cut 2 bases from V and 2 bases from J; bases unmatched to any gene: 6. Looked up from germline, CDR1 is SGHTA and CDR2 is FQGNSA.

This clone was observed a single time. V gene TRBV19 combines with J gene TRBJ1-6, with TRBD1 as a possible D gene (6 bases). This CDR3 contains 14 residues. Per the germline V gene, CDR1 is LNHDA and CDR2 is SQIVND (reference sequence). V lost 6 bases, J lost 7 bases, and 13 bases lay in between. The CDR3 DNA reads as TGTGCCAGTAGACCTTGGACAGAGAATTCACCCCTCCACTTT. As protein: CASRPWTENSPLHF. Variable domain in full (rest from reference TRBV19 and TRBJ1-6): DGGITQSPKYLFRKEGQNVTLSCEQNLNHDAMYWYRQDPGQGLRLIYYSQIVNDFQKGDIAEGYSVSREKKESFPLTVTSAQKNPTAFYLCASRPWTENSPLHFGNGTRLTVT.

The chain joins TRBV28 to TRBJ2-3; weak D call: TRBD2 (5 bases). CDR1 is MDHEN, CDR2 SYDVKM, per germline. This CDR3 region has 14 residues. V lost 5 bases to trimming and J lost 3 bases, with 12 bases between them. The DNA for the CDR3 is TGTGCCAGCAGTCAAGGAGGTTATACAGATACGCAGTATTTT. It codes for CASSQGGYTDTQYF.

The rearrangement uses TRBV29-1 and TRBJ1-2, with D hard to call. The CDR3 is 10 residues long. Trimming pared 7 bases from V and 12 bases from J, leaving 15 bases between. The germline V gene encodes CDR1 SQVTM and CDR2 ANQGSEA. CDR3 in amino acids: CSDSVGPDTF. The CDR3 DNA reads TGCAGCGACAGTGTGGGTCCCGACACCTTC.

The V gene is TRBV15, the J gene TRBJ2-3; 8 bases map to TRBD2. V dropped 0 bases and J dropped 0; count of bases not matched to a gene: 5. The germline CDR1 and CDR2 sequences are LNHNV and YYDKDF (reference sequence). The CDR3 sequence is 17 residues long. Here the CDR3 reads CATSRDQLAGSTDTQYF. The CDR3 nucleotides read TGTGCCACCAGCAGAGATCAATTAGCGGGGAGCACAGATACGCAGTATTTT.

The chain combines TRBV9 with TRBJ2-4; a weak D match, TRBD2 (5 bases). CDR1 and CDR2 (germline): SGDLS, YYNGEE. This CDR3 is 15 amino acids long. The V gene lost 0 bases and the J gene lost 5 bases, with 12 bases spanning the gap. The CDR3 DNA follows: TGTGCCAGCAGCGTAGGGCTAGCAGGAGAAAACATTCAGTACTTC. It codes for CASSVGLAGENIQYF.

This chain joins TRBV24-1 and TRBJ1-5; D is possibly TRBD1 (5 bases). Germline CDR1 KGHDR, CDR2 SFDVKD. V shed 7 bases and J shed 8 bases, with 11 bases lying between them. The CDR3 has 12 residues. CDR3 in amino acids: CATSPPGEPQHF. In DNA form, the CDR3 reads TGTGCCACCAGCCCGCCGGGGGAGCCCCAGCATTTT.

The table lists this clone with a count of one. The chain links TRBV28 to TRBJ1-5; unclear D gene. The V gene's germline CDR1 is MDHEN and CDR2 SYDVKM. The CDR3 has 12 residues. Trimming shortened V by 5 bases and J by 4 bases, and 6 bases separated the two germline ends. Written as DNA, the CDR3 is TGTGCCAGCAGTGAAATGAATCAGCCCCAGCATTTT. Translation: CASSEMNQPQHF.

CDR3 nucleotide sequence: TGTGCCAGCAGTTACTCGGGTTCACCCCTCCACTTT. It yields the protein CASSYSGSPLHF. The chain joins TRBV6-5 to TRBJ1-6; no clear D gene. Germline lookup yields CDR1 MNHEY and CDR2 SVGAGI. The CDR3 has 12 residues. Trimming removed 0 bases from V and 9 bases from J, with 3 bases in between.